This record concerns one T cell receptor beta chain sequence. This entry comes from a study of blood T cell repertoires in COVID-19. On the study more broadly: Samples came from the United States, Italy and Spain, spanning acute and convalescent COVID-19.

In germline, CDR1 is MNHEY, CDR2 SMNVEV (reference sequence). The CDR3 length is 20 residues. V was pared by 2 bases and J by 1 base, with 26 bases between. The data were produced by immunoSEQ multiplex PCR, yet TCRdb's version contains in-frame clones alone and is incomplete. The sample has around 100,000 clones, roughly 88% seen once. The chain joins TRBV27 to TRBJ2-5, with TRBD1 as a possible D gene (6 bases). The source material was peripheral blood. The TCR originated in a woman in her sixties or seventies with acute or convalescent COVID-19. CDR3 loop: CASSLAHPMGSTGSQETQYF. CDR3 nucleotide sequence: TGTGCCAGCAGTTTAGCTCATCCGATGGGGTCCACAGGGTCCCAAGAGACCCAGTACTTC.